This T cell receptor beta chain was sequenced for a study of shared clonotypes between healthy human individuals. Sequencing used immunoSEQ multiplex PCR; TCRdb keeps in-frame clones, though not all of them. The repertoire holds around 2.3 million clones, with 90% to 96% as singletons. This TCR came from a man aged 18-30 years in good health. The sequencing sample was made of naive CD4+ T cells sorted from blood. Subset specified: CD45RA+ positively selected.

The CDR3 protein is CASSVSRGEQFF. In DNA, the CDR3 is TGCGCCAGCAGTGTATCGAGAGGTGAGCAGTTCTTC. The V and J genes are TRBV10-1 and TRBJ2-1; D is undetermined. The CDR3 contains 12 residues. Germline CDR1 and CDR2: WNHNN and SYGVQD (reference sequence). Trimming took off 4 bases at V and 9 bases at J, with 10 bases between the two ends.